A single sample gave rise to the 11 T cell receptor beta chains below, sequenced in a study of T cells in Graves' hyperthyroidism and ophthalmopathy. Template material for amplifying TCR beta CDR3 regions consisted of RNA transcripts. The TCR CDR3 was amplified in a first-round RT-PCR using the HTBI primer set. TCRdb recomputed calls from the multiplex PCR reads with MiXCR, one row per CDR3 protein. Of around 400,000 distinct CDR3 sequences detected, approximately 14% appear once; the ten largest clones hold roughly 26%. The sequencing input was blood. These receptors all come from a woman aged 18-29 years with Graves' hyperthyroidism that later progressed to Graves' ophthalmopathy.

This clonotype occurred many times. The chain has TRBV6-1 and TRBJ1-5, with D possibly being TRBD1 (6 bases). V lost 2 bases, J lost 6 bases, and 17 bases lay in between. The CDR3 runs to 16 residues. Germline-derived CDR1 and CDR2 are MNHNS and SASEGT. This CDR3 reads CASSESDIGGGQPQHF. The CDR3 DNA reads as TGTGCCAGCAGTGAATCGGACATAGGGGGGGGTCAGCCCCAGCATTTT.

This clonotype was recorded at least ten times. This CDR3 reads CASSYTIDSTYEQYF. The CDR3 coding sequence is TGTGCCAGCAGTTACACTATAGACAGCACCTACGAGCAGTACTTC. This chain links TRBV6-5 with TRBJ2-7, with D maybe TRBD1 (5 bases). This CDR3 has 15 amino acids. Germline V gene data show CDR1 as MNHEY and CDR2 as SVGAGI. Trimming removed 2 bases at V and 2 bases at J, with 13 bases between.

This clonotype has ten or more counts. The genes are TRBV2 and TRBJ2-7; 11 positions agree with TRBD1. Germline V gene lookup returns CDR1 SNHLY and CDR2 FYNNEI. The CDR3 extends over 14 amino acids. J lost 8 bases, V lost 4 bases, and 7 bases had no gene match. CDR3 sequence reads: CASSARTGGGKQYF. As DNA, the CDR3 is TGTGCCAGCAGTGCCCGGACAGGGGGCGGGAAGCAGTACTTC.

The sample holds one count of this clonotype. A read error is possible here, since a much larger clone lies one base away. V usage is TRBV29-1 and J usage is TRBJ1-2; tentatively, D is TRBD1 (5 bases). Trimming removed 7 bases at V and 8 bases at J, with 20 bases between. The CDR3 spans 13 residues. The germline V gene encodes CDR1 SQVTM and CDR2 ANQGSEA. The CDR3 is CSAAKLREGGYTF. In nucleotides, the CDR3 is TGCAGCGCCGCCAAGCTCAGGGAGGGGGGCTACACCTTC.

This sequence joins TRBV9 and TRBJ2-4; TRBD1 or TRBD2 may be the D gene (6 bases each). V was trimmed by 4 bases and J by 5 bases, leaving 13 bases between them. CDR3 length: 14 amino acids. The germline CDR1 and CDR2 sequences are SGDLS and YYNGEE. In DNA, the CDR3 is TGTGCCAGCAGCATCGGGGGCCCCGAAAACATTCAGTACTTC. Translating gives CASSIGGPENIQYF.

This clonotype was recorded many times. The chain recombines TRBV30 with TRBJ2-7, with no clear D. V was clipped by 0 bases and J by 5 bases, with 5 bases between them. The CDR3 sequence is 11 residues long. CDR1 is GTSNPN and CDR2 is SVGIG in the germline V gene (reference sequence). The CDR3 loop reads CAWSVLNEQYF. The DNA for the CDR3 is TGTGCCTGGAGTGTACTGAACGAGCAGTACTTC.

This clonotype was seen ten or more times. The V gene is TRBV2, the J gene TRBJ2-1; 8 bases are shared with TRBD1. The V gene's germline CDR1 is SNHLY and CDR2 FYNNEI. Trimming at V came to 5 bases and at J to 4 bases, leaving 4 bases not matched to a gene. CDR3 size: 14 residues. CDR3: CASSWTGTYNEQFF. The CDR3 DNA sequence: TGTGCCAGCAGTTGGACAGGGACATACAATGAGCAGTTCTTC.

This clonotype was detected ten times or more. V is TRBV28 and J is TRBJ1-5, with D hard to call. There are 14 residues in the CDR3. The germline gives CDR1 MDHEN, CDR2 SYDVKM. V shed 10 bases and J shed 9 bases, with 22 bases lying between them. Here the CDR3 reads CATTNPATDRPQHF. The CDR3 nucleotides read TGTGCCACCACGAATCCGGCTACAGATCGGCCCCAGCATTTT.

This clonotype was seen only a few times. The V and J genes are TRBV30 and TRBJ2-5, with 8 bases matching TRBD2. Losses at the gene ends were 8 bases for V and 5 bases for J; bases not matched to a gene: 7. Germline CDR1 reads GTSNPN; CDR2 reads SVGIG (reference sequence). This CDR3 spans 12 amino acids. This chain's CDR3 is CARARGAETQYF. The CDR3 nucleotides read TGTGCCAGGGCGCGGGGGGCCGAGACCCAGTACTTC.

This clonotype was picked up a small number of times. V gene TRBV28 combines with J gene TRBJ1-6; 8 nucleotides match TRBD1. This CDR3 is built from 15 residues. Germline loops: CDR1 MDHEN, CDR2 SYDVKM. V shed 6 bases, J shed 7 bases, and the junction held 8 bases outside the gene matches. The CDR3 sequence is CASRLGTGGNSPLHF. The CDR3 DNA sequence: TGTGCCAGCAGACTAGGGACAGGAGGGAATTCACCCCTCCACTTT.

This clonotype has at least ten counts. The rearrangement links TRBV19 to TRBJ1-5; 8 nucleotides agree with TRBD1. V was pared by 9 bases and J by 2 bases, with 9 bases of the junction left unmatched. This CDR3 region has 15 residues. The V gene's germline CDR1 is LNHDA and CDR2 SQIVND (reference sequence). The CDR3 loop reads CASSPDRGGNQPQHF. In DNA, the CDR3 is TGTGCCAGCAGTCCAGACAGGGGAGGCAATCAGCCCCAGCATTTT.